One T cell receptor beta chain is described in this entry. Its antigen is undetermined. The record originates from a study of T cell responses to AZD1222 COVID-19 vaccine. General observations from the study: Among spike-specific TCRs, nearly half reportedly target unmutated variant regions.

Clones were read by immunoSEQ multiplex PCR, and TCRdb kept only the in-frame ones, dropping some. Of 150,000 or so clones in the sample, 89% were seen once. Sequenced material: peripheral blood, taken on day 0 of AZD1222 vaccination. This receptor was identified in an adult in good health.

The CDR3 region has the DNA TGTGCCAGCAGCTTAGGACTAGCGGGGAGCCAAGAGACCCAGTACTTC. Its protein product is CASSLGLAGSQETQYF. V usage is TRBV7-2 and J usage is TRBJ2-5, with 11 bases that match TRBD2. V lost 1 base and J lost 1; bases outside the gene matches: 2. Germline V gene data show CDR1 as SGHTA and CDR2 as FQGNSA. The CDR3 is 16 amino acids.